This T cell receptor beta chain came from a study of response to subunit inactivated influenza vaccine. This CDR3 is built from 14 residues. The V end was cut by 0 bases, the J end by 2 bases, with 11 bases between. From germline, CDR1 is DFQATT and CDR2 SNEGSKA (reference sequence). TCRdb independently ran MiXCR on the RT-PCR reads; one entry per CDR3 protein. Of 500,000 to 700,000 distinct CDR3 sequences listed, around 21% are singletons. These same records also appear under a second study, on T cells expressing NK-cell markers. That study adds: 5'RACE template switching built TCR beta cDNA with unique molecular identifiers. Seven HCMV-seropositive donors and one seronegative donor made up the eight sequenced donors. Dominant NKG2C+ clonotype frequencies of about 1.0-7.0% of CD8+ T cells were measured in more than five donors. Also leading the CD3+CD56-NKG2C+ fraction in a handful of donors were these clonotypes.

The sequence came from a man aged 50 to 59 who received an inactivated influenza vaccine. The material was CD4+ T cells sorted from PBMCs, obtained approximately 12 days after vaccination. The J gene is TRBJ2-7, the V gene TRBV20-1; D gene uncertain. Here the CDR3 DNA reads TGCAGTGCTAGAGATATTCGGCGGACCTACGAGCAGTACTTC. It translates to CSARDIRRTYEQYF.